The 7 T cell receptor beta chains listed next were all sequenced from one sample in a study of T cell changes during pregnancy in multiple sclerosis. Sequenced by immunoSEQ multiplex PCR; TCRdb stores in-frame clones only, minus some. The sample includes some 70,000 clones, around nine tenths of them seen just once. The material was CD4+ T cells from peripheral blood mononuclear cells, obtained in the third trimester of pregnancy. All receptors come from a female donor in good health, enrolled as a control in a pregnancy study.

The chain recombines TRBV7-3 with TRBJ2-5, with 8 nucleotides matching TRBD2. This CDR3 region has 14 residues. Trimming at V came to 5 bases and at J to 3 bases, leaving 5 bases not matched to a gene. Germline values: CDR1 SGHTA, CDR2 FQGTGA. The CDR3 spells CASSPGGEEETQYF. The CDR3 DNA reads as TGTGCCAGCAGCCCGGGGGGGGAAGAAGAGACCCAGTACTTC.

The chain carries TRBV27 and TRBJ1-6; D might be TRBD1 (6 bases). The CDR3 spans 14 residues. With 5 bases removed from V and 7 bases from J, the gap between germline ends came to 12 bases. Germline CDR1 MNHEY, CDR2 SMNVEV (reference sequence). The CDR3 loop reads CASSVQGTNSPLHF. For the CDR3, the DNA is TGTGCCAGCAGTGTACAGGGAACGAATTCACCCCTCCACTTT.

The V gene is TRBV9, the J gene TRBJ1-3; TRBD1 might be the D (5 bases). The CDR3 consists of 14 residues. V dropped 0 bases and J dropped 3 bases, with 7 bases sitting between them. The germline gives CDR1 SGDLS, CDR2 YYNGEE. The CDR3 protein is CASSVGDSGNTIYF. CDR3 DNA sequence: TGTGCCAGCAGCGTAGGTGACAGTGGAAACACCATATATTTT. The full variable domain, its missing parts supplied by reference TRBV9 and TRBJ1-3, is DSGVTQTPKHLITATGQRVTLRCSPRSGDLSVYWYQQSLDQGLQFLIQYYNGEERAKGNILERFSAQQFPDLHSELNLSSLELGDSALYFCASSVGDSGNTIYFGEGSWLTVV.

J is TRBJ1-3 and V is TRBV2, with 7 positions matching TRBD1. With V trimmed by 6 bases and J by 4 bases, 9 bases remained unmatched. Germline V lookup: CDR1 SNHLY, CDR2 FYNNEI. The CDR3 runs to 15 residues. This CDR3 reads CASSLSPGQGNTIYF. The CDR3 bases are TGTGCCAGCAGCCTTTCTCCGGGACAGGGAAACACCATATATTTT.

The CDR3 DNA follows: TGTGCTAGTGGTTTGGTAGGGGCGGACAGGGGGCTATTCGCGAACACCGGGGAGCTGTTTTTT. Translation: CASGLVGADRGLFANTGELFF. The chain is built from TRBV12-5 and TRBJ2-2; 11 nucleotides match TRBD1. The CDR3 length is 21 residues. Germline CDR1 and CDR2: LGHNT and FRNRAP. J lost 0 bases, V lost 0 bases, and 12 bases had no gene match.

This chain uses TRBV6-1 with TRBJ2-7; TRBD2 matches 7 bases. This CDR3 region has 14 residues. Germline V CDR1 and CDR2: MNHNS, SASEGT. J gave up 3 bases and V 7 bases, and 9 bases lay outside the gene matches. The chain's CDR3 is CASTRSGGVYEQYF. The CDR3 nucleotides are TGTGCCAGCACCCGATCGGGGGGAGTCTACGAGCAGTACTTC.

The rearrangement links TRBV5-4 to TRBJ2-2; D is perhaps TRBD2 (6 bases). This CDR3 contains 15 residues. The ends were cut back, 7 bases at V and 1 base at J, with 14 bases in the middle. CDR1 is SGHNT and CDR2 is YYREEE in the germline V gene (reference sequence). Here the CDR3 DNA reads TGTGCCAGCGGGGGGAACAGACAGAACACCGGGGAGCTGTTTTTT. Its protein product is CASGGNRQNTGELFF.